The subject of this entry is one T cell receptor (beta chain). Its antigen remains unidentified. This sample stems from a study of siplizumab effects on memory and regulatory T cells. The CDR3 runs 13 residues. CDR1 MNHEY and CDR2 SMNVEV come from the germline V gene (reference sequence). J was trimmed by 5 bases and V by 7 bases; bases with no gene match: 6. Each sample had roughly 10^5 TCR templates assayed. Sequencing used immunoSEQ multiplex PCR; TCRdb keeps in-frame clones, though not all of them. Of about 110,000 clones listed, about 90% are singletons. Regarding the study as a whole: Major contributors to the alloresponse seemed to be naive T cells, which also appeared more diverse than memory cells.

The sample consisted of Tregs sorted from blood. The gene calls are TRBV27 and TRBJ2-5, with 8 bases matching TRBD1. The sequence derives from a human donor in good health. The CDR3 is CASTTGARETQYF. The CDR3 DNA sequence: TGTGCCAGCACGACAGGGGCAAGGGAGACCCAGTACTTC.